A single sample gave rise to the 30 T cell receptor beta chains below, sequenced in a study of immune heterogeneity within non-small cell lung tumors. As template, the study used bulk tumor genomic DNA at 500 to 750 ng per sample. Widely spaced biopsies, several per primary tumor, were obtained at surgery. Samples came from untreated patients having curative surgery for newly diagnosed non-small cell lung cancer. Multiplex PCR amplified the TCR beta CDR3 region. Its first round ran for around 10 cycles with 32 V and 13 J primers. TCRdb analysed the multiplex PCR reads with MiXCR anew, one entry per CDR3 protein. The sample carries thousands of distinct CDR3 sequences, approximately 25% recorded once. The specimen was lung tumor tissue. Receptors were obtained from a man in his sixties with non-small cell lung cancer.

This clonotype is termed medium-sized. V and J are TRBV2 and TRBJ2-3, with 10 bases that match TRBD1. The CDR3 spans 15 residues. In germline, CDR1 is SNHLY, CDR2 FYNNEI. V dropped 1 base and J dropped 4; count of bases not matched to a gene: 2. In DNA, the CDR3 is TGTGCCAGCAGTGAAGGGACAGGGGGACCAGATACGCAGTATTTT. Its protein is CASSEGTGGPDTQYF.

The chain employs TRBV28 and TRBJ2-2; a weak D match, TRBD2 (5 bases). Germline V lookup: CDR1 MDHEN, CDR2 SYDVKM. V was clipped by 6 bases and J by 3 bases, with 5 bases between them. The CDR3 loop spans 12 amino acids. CDR3: CASRDYTGELFF. For the CDR3, the DNA is TGTGCCAGCAGGGACTACACCGGGGAGCTGTTTTTT.

This clonotype was counted between two and nine times. The V and J genes are TRBV5-5 and TRBJ1-1, with D possibly matching TRBD1 (6 bases). Trimming removed 6 bases from V and 5 bases from J, with 17 bases in between. CDR1 and CDR2 from the germline V gene are SGHKS and YYEKEE (reference sequence). The CDR3 runs 14 residues. The CDR3 DNA reads as TGTGCCAGCATCCCCGGGACAACTCTGACTGAAGCTTTCTTT. It translates to CASIPGTTLTEAFF.

This chain joins TRBV15 and TRBJ2-4; perhaps TRBD1 as D (6 bases). V was clipped by 2 bases and J by 8 bases, with 16 bases between them. This CDR3 contains 15 residues. Germline V CDR1 and CDR2: LNHNV, YYDKDF (reference sequence). The CDR3 DNA sequence: TGTGCCACCAGCAGACTTCCGCGTGGGGGCGACATTCAGTACTTC. It translates to CATSRLPRGGDIQYF.

This clonotype is judged medium-sized (0.01 to 0.1%). The V call is TRBV30, the J call TRBJ2-7; D gene uncertain. In germline, CDR1 is GTSNPN, CDR2 SVGIG (reference sequence). The CDR3 spans 11 residues. V was cut by 8 bases and J by 4 bases, with 12 bases left in between. The CDR3: CAGRRGYEQYF. The CDR3 region has the DNA TGTGCCGGAAGGCGTGGGTACGAGCAGTACTTC.

V is TRBV5-1 and J is TRBJ2-7; D perhaps matches TRBD1 (6 bases). In germline, CDR1 is SGHRS, CDR2 YFSETQ. V was clipped by 0 bases and J by 3 bases, with 10 bases between them. This CDR3 comprises 14 residues. CDR3 coding DNA: TGCGCCAGCAGCTTGGCCCAGGGGAACTACGAGCAGTACTTC. Its protein is CASSLAQGNYEQYF. Full variable domain (remainder filled in from reference TRBV5-1 and TRBJ2-7): KAGVTQTPRYLIKTRGQQVTLSCSPISGHRSVSWYQQTPGQGLQFLFEYFSETQRNKGNFPGRFSGRQFSNSRSEMNVSTLELGDSALYLCASSLAQGNYEQYFGPGTRLTVT.

As concerns this clonotype: A read error is possible here, since a much larger clone lies one base away. The CDR3, as DNA: TGTGCCAGCAGTTTGACAGCCGGGGAGCTGTTTTTT. Its translation: CASSLTAGELFF. This chain links TRBV28 with TRBJ2-2; D possibly corresponds to TRBD1 (5 bases). CDR3 size: 12 residues. V lost 3 bases, J lost 6 bases, and 5 bases lay in between. CDR1 MDHEN and CDR2 SYDVKM come from the germline V gene.

This clonotype was seen more than once but under ten times. Sequence at one end of the junction differs from germline and may be a read error. The chain is built from TRBV4-1 and TRBJ2-7; a weak D match, TRBD1 (5 bases). Looked up from germline, CDR1 is MGHRA and CDR2 is YSYEKL. CDR3 length: 15 residues. The CDR3 bases are TGCGCCAGCAGCCAAACCGCAGGGTCTTCCTGCGAGCAGTACTTC. Its translation: CASSQTAGSSCEQYF.

This clonotype counts as medium-sized. The chain links TRBV15 to TRBJ2-7; weak D call: TRBD1 (6 bases). V lost 1 base, J lost 4 bases, and 14 bases lay in between. Germline lookup yields CDR1 LNHNV and CDR2 YYDKDF (reference sequence). The CDR3 extends over 15 amino acids. The CDR3 nucleotides read TGTGCCACCAGCAGAGGAGCAGGGGCCCTATACGAGCAGTACTTC. It codes for CATSRGAGALYEQYF.

By its share, this clonotype is medium-sized. This CDR3 reads CAWNGGPYEQYF. CDR3 nucleotide sequence: TGTGCCTGGAACGGGGGACCCTACGAGCAGTACTTC. The chain couples TRBV30 to TRBJ2-7, with D tentatively TRBD2 (6 bases). Germline CDR1 GTSNPN, CDR2 SVGIG (reference sequence). The CDR3 has 12 residues. V lost 4 bases, J lost 2 bases, and 9 bases lay in between.

The rearrangement uses TRBV30 and TRBJ1-4; D might be TRBD1 (6 bases). The CDR3 is 13 amino acids. Germline CDR1 is GTSNPN and CDR2 is SVGIG (reference sequence). V lost 5 bases and J 8 bases, leaving 15 bases between the germline ends. The DNA for the CDR3 is TGTGCCTGGGAACAGGGCCGAGTGGAAAAACTGTTTTTT. As protein: CAWEQGRVEKLFF.

About this clonotype: At one of its ends the junction is not consistent with the germline gene, which may arise from a read error. The V and J genes are TRBV9 and TRBJ2-3; a weak D match, TRBD2 (6 bases). Germline V CDR1 and CDR2: SGDLS, YYNGEE. This CDR3 spans 15 amino acids. CDR3 sequence: CTSSETGTSTDTQYF. CDR3 nucleotide sequence: TGTACCAGCAGCGAGACCGGGACTAGCACAGATACGCAGTATTTT.

By sample share, this clonotype is medium-sized (0.01 to 0.1%). The chain is built from TRBV12-3 or TRBV12-4 and TRBJ2-7, with a tentative D call TRBD2 (6 bases). V was pared by 5 bases and J by 5 bases, with 13 bases between. The CDR3 loop spans 13 amino acids. CDR3: CASSPGLTHEQYF. CDR3 sequence (DNA): TGTGCCAGCAGTCCTGGACTAACCCACGAGCAGTACTTC.

Points on this clonotype: It may be a read error: a sequence one base away is much more abundant. V gene TRBV5-6 combines with J gene TRBJ2-7; either TRBD1 or TRBD2 may fit D (5 bases each). The CDR3 runs 14 residues. Germline values: CDR1 SGHDT, CDR2 YYEEEE. Between the trimmed V and J ends, which lost 1 base and 3 bases, there was a span of 11 bases. The CDR3 reads CASSLTGTRYEQYF. In nucleotides, the CDR3 is TGTGCCAGCAGCTTGACGGGGACGCGCTACGAGCAGTACTTC.

The chain carries TRBV20-1 and TRBJ1-6; TRBD1 might be the D (5 bases). CDR3 length equals 15 residues. CDR1 and CDR2 (germline): DFQATT, SNEGSKA (reference sequence). V dropped 5 bases and J dropped 4 bases, with 15 bases sitting between them. CDR3 amino acids: CSAFQTRTYNSPLHF. The CDR3 DNA reads TGCAGTGCTTTTCAAACCCGGACATATAATTCACCCCTCCACTTT.

V is TRBV4-2 and J is TRBJ2-7; 9 bases match TRBD1. After removal of 3 bases from V and 1 base from J, the junction contained 1 base not matched to a gene. Germline lookup yields CDR1 LGHNA and CDR2 YNFKEQ. The CDR3 runs 14 residues. The CDR3 nucleotides read TGTGCCAGCAGCCAGACAGGGGGTTCCTACGAGCAGTACTTC. This encodes CASSQTGGSYEQYF.

This clonotype turned up a few times. The genes are TRBV20-1 and TRBJ2-3; D is unresolved. This CDR3 has 13 amino acids. V was pared by 6 bases and J by 0 bases, with 10 bases between. CDR1 and CDR2 (germline): DFQATT, SNEGSKA (reference sequence). CDR3 region: CSAHLDSTDTQYF. The CDR3, as DNA: TGCAGTGCCCACCTTGACAGCACAGATACGCAGTATTTT.

The CDR3 loop is CSARDWSGGEDEQFF. CDR3 bases: TGCAGTGCTAGAGATTGGAGCGGGGGGGAGGATGAGCAGTTCTTC. The chain employs TRBV20-1 and TRBJ2-1; 10 bases line up with TRBD2. Germline V gene data show CDR1 as DFQATT and CDR2 as SNEGSKA (reference sequence). Losses at the gene ends were 0 bases for V and 8 bases for J; bases not matched to a gene: 7. The CDR3 runs 15 residues.

Of note for this clonotype: Just one base apart from a much larger clone, this may be a read error. This sequence joins TRBV9 and TRBJ2-7, with D tentatively TRBD1 or TRBD2 (6 bases each). Germline CDR1 is SGDLS and CDR2 is YYNGEE. Trimming took 7 bases from V and 6 from J, leaving 20 bases between them. The CDR3 is made up of 14 amino acids. In DNA form, the CDR3 reads TGTGCCAGCCGGGGGCTAACGGGAGTCTTCGAGCAGTACTTC. As protein: CASRGLTGVFEQYF.

As for this clonotype: A much larger clone lies one base from this, so it may be a read error. This CDR3 fails to terminate in the conserved phenylalanine or tryptophan, so it likely reflects a read error. The chain recombines TRBV29-1 with TRBJ1-3, with 9 bases fitting TRBD1. Germline V gives CDR1 SQVTM, CDR2 ANQGSEA. The CDR3 length is 14 residues. The trim removed 4 bases at V and 4 bases at J, leaving 5 bases unmatched. CDR3 DNA sequence: TGCAGCGTTGTCTCCGGGACAGGGGGAAACACCATATATTTG. It translates to CSVVSGTGGNTIYL.

This clonotype was observed a handful of times. The chain uses TRBV19 and TRBJ2-5, with a tentative D call TRBD2 (5 bases). CDR3 length equals 14 residues. V was cut by 1 base and J by 0 bases, with 6 bases left in between. The germline gives CDR1 LNHDA, CDR2 SQIVND (reference sequence). This chain's CDR3 is CASSIAGYQETQYF. As DNA, the CDR3 is TGTGCCAGTAGTATAGCGGGATACCAAGAGACCCAGTACTTC.

The rearrangement links TRBV18 to TRBJ2-1; TRBD2 agrees at 8 bases. Losses at the gene ends were 6 bases for V and 8 bases for J; bases not matched to a gene: 12. This CDR3 comprises 15 residues. Per germline, CDR1 KGHSH and CDR2 LQKENI. The CDR3 DNA sequence: TGTGCCAGCTCCCCTGCTAGCGGGCTTTCCGATGAGCAGTTCTTC. The encoded protein is CASSPASGLSDEQFF.

In its sample, this clonotype was seen a few times. V gene TRBV6-5 combines with J gene TRBJ2-2; weak D call: TRBD2 (7 bases). Germline V gene data show CDR1 as MNHEY and CDR2 as SVGAGI. V lost 3 bases and J 7 bases, leaving 12 bases between the germline ends. The CDR3 extends over 14 amino acids. Here the CDR3 reads CASSYGGAGGELFF. CDR3 nucleotides: TGTGCCAGCAGTTATGGGGGGGCCGGCGGGGAGCTGTTTTTT.

This clonotype has more than one count but fewer than ten. This chain joins TRBV6-1 and TRBJ2-7; TRBD1 matches at 9 bases. This CDR3 is built from 14 residues. V shed 6 bases, J shed 2 bases, and the junction held 5 bases outside the gene matches. Germline CDR1 is MNHNS and CDR2 is SASEGT. CDR3 residues: CASSFDRGAYEQYF. The CDR3 DNA is TGTGCCAGCAGCTTCGACAGGGGGGCCTACGAGCAGTACTTC.

This clonotype is termed medium-sized. This chain joins TRBV27 and TRBJ1-6; D ambiguous. The germline V gene encodes CDR1 MNHEY and CDR2 SMNVEV (reference sequence). The CDR3 is 15 amino acids. The V end lost 0 bases, the J end lost 6 bases, and 9 bases lay between the germline ends. Here the CDR3 reads CASSLSVWGNSPLHF. The CDR3 DNA sequence: TGTGCCAGCAGTTTATCGGTCTGGGGTAATTCACCCCTCCACTTT.

The genes are TRBV6-1 and TRBJ2-2; unclear D gene. With 6 bases removed from V and 2 bases from J, the gap between germline ends came to 4 bases. CDR3 length: 12 amino acids. Germline V gene data show CDR1 as MNHNS and CDR2 as SASEGT. The CDR3 protein is CASRTNTGELFF. The CDR3 DNA is TGTGCCAGCAGAACTAACACCGGGGAGCTGTTTTTT.

By its share, this clonotype is medium-sized. In nucleotides, the CDR3 is TGCAGTGCTCCTTGGCGGAGGGGGGTGAACACTGAAGCTTTCTTT. Protein sequence: CSAPWRRGVNTEAFF. V and J are TRBV20-1 and TRBJ1-1; a weak D match, TRBD1 (6 bases). The germline CDR1 and CDR2 sequences are DFQATT and SNEGSKA (reference sequence). The CDR3 loop spans 15 amino acids. Trimming took 5 bases from V and 0 from J, leaving 16 bases between them.

The chain uses TRBV3-1 and TRBJ2-7; 10 bases map to TRBD2. The CDR3 is 14 residues long. V was pared by 6 bases and J by 5 bases, with 7 bases of the junction left unmatched. Germline loops: CDR1 LGHDT, CDR2 YNNKEL (reference sequence). The CDR3 bases are TGTGCCAGCAGGACAGCGGGAGGGCCTAACGAGCAGTACTTC. Translating it yields CASRTAGGPNEQYF.

This clonotype is medium-sized. The V and J genes are TRBV20-1 and TRBJ2-3, with D uncertain. Germline V gene data show CDR1 as DFQATT and CDR2 as SNEGSKA (reference sequence). The CDR3 runs 13 residues. Trimming took 3 bases from V and 7 from J, leaving 14 bases between them. CDR3 sequence (DNA): TGCAGTGCTAGTCCCCACGACACGAATACGCAGTATTTT. As protein: CSASPHDTNTQYF.

As concerns this clonotype: This clone may be a read error of a much larger clone one base away. Likely a read error: the CDR3 ends without its conserved phenylalanine or tryptophan. V usage is TRBV20-1 and J usage is TRBJ1-1; TRBD1 matches 7 bases. Germline CDR1 reads DFQATT; CDR2 reads SNEGSKA (reference sequence). The CDR3 covers 16 residues. The V gene end was trimmed by 3 bases and the J gene end by 2 bases; junction bases not matched to a gene: 12. The CDR3 bases are TGCAGTGCTAGTATCGTCCAGGGACAGCTAAACACTGAAGCTTTCTCT. Translated: CSASIVQGQLNTEAFS.